This T cell receptor beta chain was retrieved from a study of T cells expressing NK-cell markers (dated by TCRdb to 2018 to 2021). The study in broad terms: In sorted CD3+CD56+NKG2C+, CD3+CD56+NKG2C- and CD3+CD56-NKG2C+ T-cell subsets from several donors, TCR beta-chain repertoires were profiled. Libraries were sequenced as 2 x 150 bp reads on Illumina HiSeq 2000/2500, MiSeq or NextSeq. Randomly selected healthy volunteers, three men and five women, were used as the eight sequenced donors. Seven of the eight sequenced donors were HCMV-seropositive and one was HCMV-seronegative.

Results and caveats for the whole study, not just this receptor: Whether the expanded NKG2C-expressing T cell clones were specific for HCMV antigens remained unclear. Those dominant clonotypes were again the most abundant among CD3+CD56-NKG2C+ cells in a handful of donors, at about 25-60.1%. In six donors, the dominant CD3+CD56+NKG2C+ clonotypes were among the top 10 CD8+ clonotypes and accounted for roughly 1.0-8% of CD8+ T cells.

In regard to this clonotype: Its antigen is still unknown.

TCRdb names Illumina HiSeq 2000 as the instrument used. The TCR beta cDNA libraries were made using 5'RACE template switching, a step that added both a universal primer site and unique molecular identifiers. Synthesis of cDNA was primed from the TCR beta constant segment and was followed by two consecutive PCR amplification steps. The authors' analysis ran thus. MIGEC was used to demultiplex reads and group reads by UMI, and MiTCR was used to assemble and quantify clonotypes. To exclude erroneous sequences, any TCR cDNA sequence not supported by at least two reads was discarded. Downstream repertoire analysis used the tcR package, and clonotypes were matched across fractions by CDR3 nucleotide sequence plus V segment. Antigen specificity was annotated against VDJdb with VDJmatch, allowing one amino acid substitution in CDR3. One entry per CDR3 protein sequence results from the TCRdb reprocessing of the reads, with DNA left out. TCRdb's processing, not the authors' own work, is the source of the V and J calls. This sample's table lists 150,000 to 180,000 distinct CDR3 sequences. The ten biggest clones cover over 35% of the sample.

HCMV serostatus was determined by detecting HCMV-specific IgG in serum with a commercial ELISA kit. Ficoll density gradient centrifugation was used to isolate peripheral blood mononuclear cells from blood. CDR1 and CDR2, looked up from the germline V gene (reference sequence), are SGHKS and YYEKEE. From its cysteine to its phenylalanine, the CDR3 spans 15 amino acids. DNA for this receptor is not on file. The source material was blood T cells: a sorted CD56 or NKG2C T cell subset, CD4+ or CD8+ T cells, or bulk PBMC T cells (not recorded which). The chain couples TRBV5-5 to TRBJ2-7; TCRdb's D call, TRBD2, is unchecked because there is no DNA. This receptor was obtained from a woman aged 45-65 years in good health. Donor details come from another sample of the same person, matched by shared clones. CDR3 protein: CASSLRPGLGYEQYF.